These 12 T cell receptor beta chains were sequenced from one sample in a study of low-dose radiotherapy and immunotherapy resistance in tumors. Alpha- and beta-chain coverage of first-strand cDNA came from TRAV- and TRBV-specific primers. With a constant-region primer and a V-primer adapter, TCRs were subjected to approximately 21 PCR cycles of amplification. TCRdb ran MiXCR on the reads and lists one entry per CDR3 protein. The repertoire has some 10,000 distinct CDR3 sequences, around 63% of them found once; the top ten carry approximately 6.5%. The receptor source for this set is a human donor with advanced metastatic prostate, ovarian, gallbladder or colorectal cancer (not recorded which). This table probably holds off-target reads from a library built for another chain.

This clonotype was seen only a few times. The chain joins TRBV6-1 to TRBJ1-3; D gene uncertain. Trimming left V 5 bases short and J 2 bases short, with 10 bases between. The germline V gene has CDR1 MNHNS and CDR2 SASEGT. The CDR3 length is 14 residues. The CDR3 spells CASSYTETGNTIYF. In DNA form, the CDR3 reads TGTGCCAGCAGTTACACGGAGACTGGAAACACCATATATTTT.

The chain employs TRBV11-2 and TRBJ2-5; 8 nucleotides agree with TRBD2. The V gene end was trimmed by 6 bases and the J gene end by 12 bases; junction bases not matched to a gene: 6. CDR3 size: 11 residues. CDR1 SGHAT and CDR2 FQNNGV come from the germline V gene. CDR3 sequence reads: CASSTGGAEYF. The CDR3 coding sequence is TGTGCCAGCAGTACCGGGGGGGCCGAGTACTTC.

The rearrangement uses TRBV5-1 and TRBJ2-1, with D hard to call. This CDR3 has 14 amino acids. V was trimmed by 0 bases and J by 8 bases, leaving 12 bases between them. Germline V gene sequence: CDR1 SGHRS, CDR2 YFSETQ. CDR3 nucleotides: TGCGCCAGCAGCTTGGAAACCAGCTGGGATGAGCAGTTCTTC. Its translation: CASSLETSWDEQFF. Together with reference TRBV5-1 and TRBJ2-1, the CDR3 gives the full variable domain: KAGVTQTPRYLIKTRGQQVTLSCSPISGHRSVSWYQQTPGQGLQFLFEYFSETQRNKGNFPGRFSGRQFSNSRSEMNVSTLELGDSALYLCASSLETSWDEQFFGPGTRLTVL.

This clonotype appeared a few times. The chain is built from TRBV19 and TRBJ2-3; 8 bases align to TRBD2. The CDR3 covers 13 residues. Germline loops: CDR1 LNHDA, CDR2 SQIVND (reference sequence). V shed 9 bases and J 6 bases; nucleotides not matched to a gene: 8. The CDR3 region has the DNA TGTGCCAGCCGAGCGGGAGCGAGGGATACGCAGTATTTT. Residues: CASRAGARDTQYF.

V and J are TRBV29-1 and TRBJ2-7; no firm D call. Germline V gene lookup returns CDR1 SQVTM and CDR2 ANQGSEA. The CDR3 has 12 residues. Trimming pared 3 bases from V and 4 bases from J, leaving 10 bases between. The DNA for the CDR3 is TGCAGCGTTGACGGCGGCCCTTACGAGCAGTACTTC. Encoded protein: CSVDGGPYEQYF.

This chain connects TRBV4-2 to TRBJ1-6; D may be TRBD1 (6 bases). Germline V lookup: CDR1 LGHNA, CDR2 YNFKEQ. V was pared by 1 base and J by 10 bases, with 14 bases between. The CDR3 is 15 amino acids. Here the CDR3 DNA reads TGTGCCAGCAGCCAAGGGGCAGGGGTAGGATCACCCCTCCACTTT. Its protein product is CASSQGAGVGSPLHF.

The rearrangement links TRBV27 to TRBJ1-1; the D gene is possibly TRBD1 (5 bases). The CDR3 loop spans 14 amino acids. Germline CDR1 and CDR2: MNHEY and SMNVEV (reference sequence). The V end lost 5 bases, the J end lost 5 bases, and 15 bases lay between the germline ends. CDR3 bases: TGTGCCAGCAGTCCCGGGGCCCGAGGAACTGAAGCTTTCTTT. Translating gives CASSPGARGTEAFF.

The chain links TRBV28 to TRBJ2-5; D gene ambiguous. CDR1 and CDR2 (germline): MDHEN, SYDVKM. The CDR3 runs 13 residues. Trimming stripped 4 bases from V and 3 bases from J, with 9 bases between. In DNA form, the CDR3 reads TGTGCCAGCAGTTCCGCCTTAAAAGAGACCCAGTACTTC. Protein sequence: CASSSALKETQYF.

This clonotype came up once. The CDR3 region is CASSRSGSGTGELFF. The DNA of the CDR3 is TGTGCCAGCAGCAGGAGCGGGAGTGGCACCGGGGAGCTGTTTTTT. The chain recombines TRBV7-2 with TRBJ2-2; TRBD2 matches at 8 bases. CDR1 and CDR2 (germline): SGHTA, FQGNSA. The CDR3 is 15 amino acids. Unmatched junction bases numbered 6, after V lost 5 bases and J lost 4 bases. Variable domain in full (rest from reference TRBV7-2 and TRBJ2-2): GAGVSQSPSNKVTEKGKDVELRCDPISGHTALYWYRQSLGQGLEFLIYFQGNSAPDKSGLPSDRFSAERTGGSVSTLTIQRTQQEDSAVYLCASSRSGSGTGELFFGEGSRLTVL.

The chain links TRBV9 to TRBJ1-1; no clear D gene. The CDR3 runs 13 residues. The V end lost 4 bases, the J end lost 5 bases, and 12 bases lay between the germline ends. The germline gives CDR1 SGDLS, CDR2 YYNGEE. The CDR3 reads CASSPQEGTEAFF. The DNA of the CDR3 is TGTGCCAGCAGCCCGCAGGAGGGAACTGAAGCTTTCTTT.

V and J are TRBV12-3 or TRBV12-4 and TRBJ2-1; TRBD2 matches 9 bases. CDR3 length: 16 amino acids. Trimming cost V 7 bases and J 0 bases; bases outside gene matches: 7. CDR3 in amino acids: CASTGLAQSSYNEQFF. DNA of the CDR3: TGTGCCAGCACCGGACTAGCGCAGAGCTCCTACAATGAGCAGTTCTTC.

The chain links TRBV6-5 to TRBJ1-2, with no clear D. The germline CDR1 and CDR2 sequences are MNHEY and SVGAGI. The V end lost 6 bases, the J end lost 1 base, and 9 bases lay between the germline ends. The CDR3 loop spans 13 amino acids. The CDR3 nucleotides are TGTGCCAGCAGATCTACAGATAACTATGGCTACACCTTC. Amino acids: CASRSTDNYGYTF.